A selection of T cell receptor beta chains follows, all from one sample in a study of blood T cell repertoires in COVID-19. Profiled with immunoSEQ multiplex PCR; TCRdb holds only in-frame clones, not every one. The sample includes about 50,000 clones, about 72% of them seen just once. Sequencing input: PBMCs or T cells enriched from blood (not recorded which). Receptor source: a woman aged 45-65 years with acute COVID-19. Each CDR3 is given with its conserved first and last residue. D genes are given only for firm matches. Size is omitted from some rows. Given values are once, few, many or a class for expanded clones.

V gene	D gene	CDR3 length	J gene	clone size	CDR3 DNA	CDR3 protein
TRBV11-2	NA	14	TRBJ1-6	NA	TGTGCCAGCAGTAAACAGGGTCCTAATTCACCCCTCCACTTT	CASSKQGPNSPLHF
TRBV4-1	TRBD2	21	TRBJ2-7	NA	TGCGCCAGCAGCCAAGATCCGTTGAGGACTAGCGGGGGCCGCCGCTCCTACGAGCAGTACTTC	CASSQDPLRTSGGRRSYEQYF
TRBV6-2/TRBV6-3	TRBD2	17	TRBJ2-1	few	TGTGCCAGCAGTTACTCGAGCCCTAGCGGGGTCTACAATGAGCAGTTCTTC	CASSYSSPSGVYNEQFF
TRBV19	NA	14	TRBJ1-4	NA	TGTGCCAGTAGTGCCGGGGGGGCAGATGAAAAACTGTTTTTT	CASSAGGADEKLFF
TRBV13	NA	16	TRBJ2-3	NA	TGTGCCAGCAGCCTTTGGGTGGGGGCCTTCACAGATACGCAGTATTTT	CASSLWVGAFTDTQYF
TRBV27	TRBD2	14	TRBJ2-5	NA	TGTGCCACCTCCCGCGGGGGGGCTGGGGAGACCCAGTACTTC	CATSRGGAGETQYF
TRBV7-8	TRBD1	16	TRBJ2-7	NA	TGTGCCAGCAGCTCCCCTAGGGACAGGAGCTCCTACGAGCAGTACTTC	CASSSPRDRSSYEQYF
TRBV3-1/TRBV3-2	NA	14	TRBJ2-2	few	TGTGCCAGCAGAGGGGGGGCGGGCACCGGGGAGCTGTTTTTT	CASRGGAGTGELFF
TRBV12-3/TRBV12-4	NA	13	TRBJ1-2	NA	TGTGCCAGCAGTTTAGGGAGGGCGTTCGGCTACACCTTC	CASSLGRAFGYTF
TRBV28	TRBD1	15	TRBJ2-7	NA	TGTGCCAGCAGCCACTTGGGACAGAGCTCCTACGAGCAGTACTTC	CASSHLGQSSYEQYF
TRBV7-8	TRBD1	14	TRBJ1-1	NA	TGTGCCAGCAGCCTGGGACAGGGTTGGATGGAAGCTTTCTTT	CASSLGQGWMEAFF
TRBV9	TRBD2	17	TRBJ2-3	NA	TGTGCCAGCAGCACCCCAGGTGGGACTAGCGGGGCAGATACGCAGTATTTT	CASSTPGGTSGADTQYF
TRBV4-1	NA	15	TRBJ2-7	few	TGCGCCAGCAGCCAAGGACCGCAGGGGCAATGGGAGCAGTACTTC	CASSQGPQGQWEQYF
TRBV7-9	TRBD1	15	TRBJ1-2	NA	TGTGCCAGCAGCTTAGCGGGACAGTCCGACTATGGCTACACCTTC	CASSLAGQSDYGYTF
TRBV27	NA	16	TRBJ2-7	NA	TGTGCCAGCAGTTCCGCGGGGGCAGGAGACTCCTACGAGCAGTACTTC	CASSSAGAGDSYEQYF
TRBV3-1/TRBV3-2	NA	12	TRBJ1-1	few	TGTGCCAGCAGCCAAGATCGGGCTGAAGCTTTCTTT	CASSQDRAEAFF
TRBV7-6	TRBD1	14	TRBJ1-6	NA	TGTGCCAGCAGCCCCACAGGGGGAGAGGCACCCCTCCACTTT	CASSPTGGEAPLHF
TRBV12-3/TRBV12-4	TRBD1	13	TRBJ1-4	NA	TGTGCCAGCACCGGGACAGGGGGAAGAAAACTGTTTTTT	CASTGTGGRKLFF
TRBV6-5	TRBD1	13	TRBJ1-2	NA	TGTGCCAGCAAGGCCTACAGGGGCTATGGCTACACCTTC	CASKAYRGYGYTF
TRBV25-1	TRBD1	15	TRBJ2-2	NA	TGTGCCAGCAGTGACACGGGACAGTATACCGGGGAGCTGTTTTTT	CASSDTGQYTGELFF
TRBV24-1	TRBD1	14	TRBJ2-1	NA	TGTGCCACCTCCGGGACAGGGACCTACAATGAGCAGTTCTTC	CATSGTGTYNEQFF
TRBV18	NA	15	TRBJ1-6	NA	TGTGCCAGCTCACCTCGACAGGTTCTTGGTTCACCCCTCCACTTT	CASSPRQVLGSPLHF
TRBV7-9	TRBD1	14	TRBJ2-2	NA	TGTGCCAGCAGCCCGGGACAGGGTACCGGGGAGCTGTTTTTT	CASSPGQGTGELFF
TRBV4-1	NA	15	TRBJ2-7	NA	TGCGCCAGCAGCCAAAGCTCCGGGACATTGGTAGAGCAGTACTTC	CASSQSSGTLVEQYF
TRBV6-5	NA	12	TRBJ1-2	NA	TGTGCCAGCAGGGACAGTCGCTATGGCTACACCTTC	CASRDSRYGYTF
TRBV5-4	TRBD2	16	TRBJ2-5	NA	TGTGCCAGCAGCCTACGACTAGCGGGGTACCAAGAGACCCAGTACTTC	CASSLRLAGYQETQYF
TRBV23-1	NA	16	TRBJ1-1	NA	TGCGCCAGCAGCCCCCGAGGGCAAGAAATAAACACTGAAGCTTTCTTT	CASSPRGQEINTEAFF
TRBV12-3/TRBV12-4	NA	13	TRBJ1-2	NA	TGTGCCAGCAGTGGACAGCCTAACTATGGCTACACCTTC	CASSGQPNYGYTF
TRBV28	NA	15	TRBJ2-7	NA	TGTGCCAGCAGTTTATCCCGGGGTGGGACCTACGAGCAGTACTTC	CASSLSRGGTYEQYF
TRBV28	NA	15	TRBJ1-3	few	TGTGCCAGCACTTCGGAGCTACACTCTGGAAACACCATATATTTT	CASTSELHSGNTIYF
TRBV18	NA	16	TRBJ1-5	NA	TGTGCCAGCTCACCTGTCCAGGCAGGAGGGAATCAGCCCCAGCATTTT	CASSPVQAGGNQPQHF
TRBV3-1/TRBV3-2	NA	12	TRBJ1-1	NA	TGTGCCAGCAGCCATGGGAGAGGGGAAGCTTTCTTT	CASSHGRGEAFF
TRBV5-1	TRBD1	15	TRBJ1-2	NA	TGCGCCAGCAGCTTGGGACAGGGACGGGCCGGTGGCTACACCTTC	CASSLGQGRAGGYTF
TRBV2	NA	12	TRBJ2-7	NA	TGTGCCAGCCATAGCGGAACCTACGAGCAGTACTTC	CASHSGTYEQYF
TRBV5-5	NA	15	TRBJ1-2	NA	TGTGCCAGCAGCTTGCACCTAGGGAGGGGGTATGGCTACACCTTC	CASSLHLGRGYGYTF
TRBV19	TRBD2	17	TRBJ2-2	NA	TGTGCCAGTATGGGACTAGCGGGGGTGGGTTTAACCGGGGAGCTGTTTTTT	CASMGLAGVGLTGELFF
TRBV7-2	NA	13	TRBJ2-3	NA	TGTGCCAGCAGCTCTGTGGTCGGGGATACGCAGTATTTT	CASSSVVGDTQYF
TRBV10-3	NA	13	TRBJ1-5	NA	TGTGCCATCAGTGGATCGGAGAATCAGCCCCAGCATTTT	CAISGSENQPQHF
TRBV25-1	TRBD2	13	TRBJ2-7	medium-sized	TGTGCCAGCAGCCAGCGGGGGAAGGACGAGCAGTACTTC	CASSQRGKDEQYF
TRBV4-1	NA	15	TRBJ1-4	NA	TGCGCCAGCAGCCAAGAAGCCACCCGCGTTTCAAGACTGTTTTTT	CASSQEATRVSRLFF
TRBV15	TRBD1	15	TRBJ1-1	NA	TGTGCCACCAGCAGAGATCGGCGGGCAGGGGGTGAAGCTTTCTTT	CATSRDRRAGGEAFF
TRBV12-5	TRBD1	14	TRBJ1-2	medium-sized	TGTGCTAGTGCTCCGGACAGGGCCTATAATGGCTACACCTTC	CASAPDRAYNGYTF
TRBV7-8	TRBD2	14	TRBJ2-1	NA	TGTGCCAGCGGGGGACTAGCGGGGAGGAATGAGCAGTTCTTC	CASGGLAGRNEQFF
TRBV19	TRBD1	13	TRBJ1-3	few	TGTGCCAGTAGTCGGACAGGTGGAAACACCATATATTTT	CASSRTGGNTIYF
TRBV28	NA	17	TRBJ1-5	NA	TGTGCCAGCAGCAGTGTAGTGGGGGCTATCGGCAATCAGCCCCAGCATTTT	CASSSVVGAIGNQPQHF
TRBV10-3	TRBD2	14	TRBJ2-1	NA	TGTGCCATCACTGATAGCGGGGCCTACAATGAGCAGTTCTTC	CAITDSGAYNEQFF
TRBV5-5	TRBD1	15	TRBJ1-2	NA	TGTGCCAGCAGCTTGAGGACAGGGGGGAACTATGGCTACACCTTC	CASSLRTGGNYGYTF
TRBV29-1	TRBD1	13	TRBJ1-1	NA	TGCAGCGCGAAGGGACAGGAGTACACTGAAGCTTTCTTT	CSAKGQEYTEAFF
TRBV3-1/TRBV3-2	NA	14	TRBJ2-3	NA	TGTGCCAGCAGCCCGACAACTAGCACAGATACGCAGTATTTT	CASSPTTSTDTQYF
TRBV7-3	TRBD2	15	TRBJ2-3	NA	TGTGCCAGCAGCTTTAGCGGGGGGGCCGAAGATACGCAGTATTTT	CASSFSGGAEDTQYF